Reported below is one T cell receptor beta chain. CDR1 is SGHAT, CDR2 FQNNGV, per germline. This CDR3 contains 14 residues. Trimming shortened V by 6 bases and J by 3 bases, and 15 bases separated the two germline ends. Original processing notes: Amplifying reference gene primers gave estimates of nucleated cell counts. Assay used: immunoSEQ multiplex PCR; TCRdb lists only in-frame clones, some missing. V, J and clone size were drawn from that table, and D and trimming were deduced from the DNA. The data contain about 270,000 clones, approximately 87% of them seen just once; the ten biggest clones take up 9.5% to 15%. The data belong to a study of blood T cell repertoires in COVID-19.

The sequencing sample was made of peripheral blood. The clonotype comes from a woman aged 25 to 39 with COVID-19, enrolled during active disease. The chain couples TRBV11-2 to TRBJ2-7, with D possibly TRBD2 on 6 matching bases. The chain's CDR3 is CASRPDRLVYEQYF. In DNA, the CDR3 is TGTGCCAGCAGACCCGACAGACTAGTCTACGAGCAGTACTTC.